This entry features one T cell receptor beta chain sequence. This record belongs to a study of OX40 agonist ivuxolimab in advanced cancers. CDR3 size: 18 residues. Trimming cost V 0 bases and J 5 bases, with 20 bases left between them. Germline V gene data show CDR1 as ENHRY and CDR2 as SYGVKD. Clones were sequenced by immunoSEQ multiplex PCR, and TCRdb holds only the in-frame ones, with some missing. The sample lists about 110,000 clones; roughly nine tenths were seen once. The sample was CD4+ or CD8+ T cells sorted from blood, taken in a trial of the OX40 agonist ivuxolimab. The chain joins TRBV10-3 to TRBJ1-3, with no clear D. This clonotype was sampled from an adult with an advanced solid tumor such as melanoma, head and neck, liver or kidney cancer. The CDR3 here is CAISESKHQAGFRNTIYF. The CDR3 nucleotides are TGTGCCATCAGTGAGTCCAAGCATCAGGCGGGGTTCAGAAACACCATATATTTT.